The 3 T cell receptor beta chains given below trace back to one sample, sequenced in a study of blood T cell repertoires in COVID-19. TCRdb's copy holds only in-frame clones and misses some; the assay was immunoSEQ multiplex PCR. The table lists approximately 15,000 clones, 84% of them singletons, with roughly a third in the top ten. Sample: peripheral blood. The receptors originated from a middle-aged man with active COVID-19.

There are a few counts of this clone. V usage is TRBV4-1 and J usage is TRBJ2-5; TRBD2 matches 8 bases. The V gene's germline CDR1 is MGHRA and CDR2 YSYEKL. V dropped 4 bases and J dropped 5; count of bases not matched to a gene: 6. CDR3 length: 14 amino acids. The CDR3 nucleotides are TGCGCCAGCAGCCCCGAGACTAGCGATGAGACCCAGTACTTC. As protein: CASSPETSDETQYF.

This chain connects TRBV28 to TRBJ2-7; D gene ambiguous. CDR1 is MDHEN, CDR2 SYDVKM, per germline. The V and J ends lost 2 bases and 4 bases respectively, with 6 bases between them. The CDR3 is 12 residues long. In nucleotides, the CDR3 is TGTGCCAGCAGTTTACCCAGATACGAGCAGTACTTC. It yields the protein CASSLPRYEQYF.

This clone was picked up a small number of times. The chain links TRBV5-1 to TRBJ1-2; D perhaps matches TRBD1 (6 bases). The ends were cut back, 4 bases at V and 3 bases at J, with 13 bases in the middle. The CDR3 is made up of 14 amino acids. Germline values: CDR1 SGHRS, CDR2 YFSETQ. In DNA form, the CDR3 reads TGCGCCAGCAGCAGTCTGGACAGACACTATGGCTACACCTTC. Its protein product is CASSSLDRHYGYTF. Full variable domain (remainder filled in from reference TRBV5-1 and TRBJ1-2): KAGVTQTPRYLIKTRGQQVTLSCSPISGHRSVSWYQQTPGQGLQFLFEYFSETQRNKGNFPGRFSGRQFSNSRSEMNVSTLELGDSALYLCASSSLDRHYGYTFGSGTRLTVV.